This is a list of T cell receptor beta chains from one sample in a study of blood T cell repertoires in COVID-19. Some clones are missing from TCRdb's copy, which holds only in-frame ones; the method was immunoSEQ multiplex PCR. The table records around 77,000 clones, 75% to 90% of them present only once. Sequencing was performed on peripheral blood. The source of these receptors is a man older than 75 with acute or convalescent COVID-19. Each CDR3 is given with its conserved first and last residue. A D gene is named only where the DNA matches it firmly. The size entry is marked missing in some rows and otherwise reads once, few, many or a size class.

CASRVGYGYTF	TGTGCCAGCAGAGTCGGCTATGGCTACACCTTC	TRBV6-5	TRBJ1-2	11	-	-
CASSQVGVGLAGDEQYF	TGCGCCAGCAGCCAAGTCGGCGTAGGACTAGCGGGAGACGAGCAGTACTTC	TRBV4-3	TRBJ2-7	17	TRBD2	-
CASSGGTGNTGELFF	TGCGCCAGCAGCGGGGGGACGGGGAACACCGGGGAGCTGTTTTTT	TRBV5-1	TRBJ2-2	15	-	-
CASSLLQGETQYF	TGTGCCAGCAGCCTACTCCAGGGTGAGACCCAGTACTTC	TRBV7-3	TRBJ2-5	13	-	-
CASIATGYSNYGYTF	TGTGCCAGCATTGCTACAGGTTATTCTAACTATGGCTACACCTTC	TRBV6-5	TRBJ1-2	15	-	-
CSVGETGELFF	TGCAGCGTTGGGGAGACCGGGGAGCTGTTTTTT	TRBV29-1	TRBJ2-2	11	-	-
CASSLDSYTGGTYNEQFF	TGTGCCAGCAGCTTAGACTCGTATACAGGGGGCACCTACAATGAGCAGTTCTTC	TRBV11-3	TRBJ2-1	18	TRBD1	-
CASRGGQGNYGYTF	TGTGCCAGCAGGGGGGGACAGGGTAACTATGGCTACACCTTC	TRBV2	TRBJ1-2	14	TRBD1	-
CASSLLGGRTDTQYF	TGTGCCAGCAGCTTACTAGGGGGCCGGACAGATACGCAGTATTTT	TRBV7-2	TRBJ2-3	15	TRBD1	-
CASSLFYSTDTQYF	TGTGCCAGCAGCTTGTTTTATAGCACAGATACGCAGTATTTT	TRBV5-6	TRBJ2-3	14	-	-
CASGYRGYEQYF	TGTGCCAGTGGTTACAGGGGTTACGAGCAGTACTTC	TRBV19	TRBJ2-7	12	TRBD1	-
CASSQGQASGANVLTF	TGTGCCAGCTCCCAAGGACAGGCCTCTGGGGCCAACGTCCTGACTTTC	TRBV18	TRBJ2-6	16	TRBD1	-
CASSQEPLRVSGNYGYTF	TGCGCCAGCAGCCAAGAGCCTCTCCGGGTGTCGGGTAACTATGGCTACACCTTC	TRBV4-1	TRBJ1-2	18	-	-
CASSANPGGGDYEQYF	TGTGCCAGCAGTGCTAACCCCGGGGGGGGTGACTACGAGCAGTACTTC	TRBV6-1	TRBJ2-7	16	TRBD2	-
CASSLGQTTNEKLFF	TGCGCCAGCAGCTTGGGACAGACAACTAATGAAAAACTGTTTTTT	TRBV5-1	TRBJ1-4	15	-	-
CASSHRTLAGGQETQYF	TGCGCCAGCAGCCACCGAACTCTAGCGGGCGGGCAAGAGACCCAGTACTTC	TRBV4-3	TRBJ2-5	17	TRBD2	-
CASSQIQGSNQPQHF	TGTGCCAGCAGTCAAATTCAGGGGAGCAATCAGCCCCAGCATTTT	TRBV28	TRBJ1-5	15	-	-
CASSLAASSYEQYF	TGTGCCAGCAGCTTAGCCGCGAGCTCCTACGAGCAGTACTTC	TRBV7-2	TRBJ2-7	14	-	-
CASSYGDSNNQPQHF	TGTGCCAGCAGTTACGGCGACTCGAACAATCAGCCCCAGCATTTT	TRBV28	TRBJ1-5	15	-	-
CACHTGRGTEAFF	TGTGCCTGCCATACAGGGAGAGGGACTGAAGCTTTCTTT	TRBV30	TRBJ1-1	13	-	-
CASSLDSSPQGFNYGYTF	TGTGCCAGCAGCTTAGATTCCTCTCCACAGGGCTTTAACTATGGCTACACCTTC	TRBV7-2	TRBJ1-2	18	-	-
CASSDPGLAVYNEQFF	TGCGCCAGCAGTGACCCGGGACTAGCGGTGTATAATGAGCAGTTCTTC	TRBV10-2	TRBJ2-1	16	TRBD2	-
CASSFQRDSAYEQYF	TGTGCCAGCAGCTTCCAACGGGACAGCGCCTACGAGCAGTACTTC	TRBV11-2	TRBJ2-7	15	TRBD1	-
CASSPPGHTYEQYF	TGTGCCAGCTCACCCCCGGGACACACATACGAGCAGTACTTC	TRBV18	TRBJ2-7	14	-	-
CASSYSGTVGYTF	TGTGCCAGCAGTTACTCGGGGACAGTCGGCTACACCTTC	TRBV6-2/TRBV6-3	TRBJ1-2	13	TRBD1	-
CASSIVSEETQYF	TGTGCCAGTAGTATAGTGAGTGAGGAGACCCAGTACTTC	TRBV19	TRBJ2-5	13	-	-
CASSGQIDQPQHF	TGTGCCAGCAGTGGACAGATTGATCAGCCCCAGCATTTT	TRBV2	TRBJ1-5	13	-	-
CASISGTEPAGEQFF	TGTGCCAGTATCTCCGGGACAGAGCCCGCCGGAGAGCAGTTCTTC	TRBV19	TRBJ2-1	15	TRBD1	-
CASSVVVGGGAGKETQYF	TGTGCCAGCAGCGTAGTAGTAGGGGGAGGGGCAGGGAAGGAGACCCAGTACTTC	TRBV9	TRBJ2-5	18	-	-
CASSLGTGHYGYTF	TGCGCCAGCAGCTTGGGGACAGGGCACTATGGCTACACCTTC	TRBV5-1	TRBJ1-2	14	TRBD1	few
CASSYPPTDTQYF	TGTGCCAGCAGTTACCCCCCGACAGATACGCAGTATTTT	TRBV6-5	TRBJ2-3	13	-	-
CASSQEHRAGEKLFF	TGCGCCAGCAGCCAAGAACACAGGGCGGGTGAAAAACTGTTTTTT	TRBV4-3	TRBJ1-4	15	-	-
CASRIQGTTDTQYF	TGTGCCAGCCGTATACAGGGGACCACAGATACGCAGTATTTT	TRBV7-2	TRBJ2-3	14	TRBD1	-
CASSQDQASGRYEQYF	TGCGCCAGCAGCCAAGATCAGGCTAGCGGGAGATACGAGCAGTACTTC	TRBV4-3	TRBJ2-7	16	TRBD2	-
CASSSTGQYTGELFF	TGTGCCAGCAGCTCAACGGGACAGTACACCGGGGAGCTGTTTTTT	TRBV7-9	TRBJ2-2	15	TRBD1	-
CASSLAVGGGLAGVNEQFF	TGCGCCAGCAGCTTGGCCGTCGGAGGGGGGCTAGCGGGAGTTAATGAGCAGTTCTTC	TRBV5-1	TRBJ2-1	19	TRBD2	-
CASSTQGAGETQYF	TGTGCCAGTAGTACACAGGGTGCTGGTGAGACCCAGTACTTC	TRBV19	TRBJ2-5	14	-	-
CASSQWDRGAEKLFF	TGCGCCAGCAGCCAATGGGACAGGGGAGCTGAAAAACTGTTTTTT	TRBV4-1	TRBJ1-4	15	TRBD1	-
CASSPQTSTDTQYF	TGTGCCAGCAGCCCTCAGACTAGCACAGATACGCAGTATTTT	TRBV9	TRBJ2-3	14	-	-
CASRGDREVHEQYF	TGTGCCAGCAGGGGGGACAGGGAAGTTCACGAGCAGTACTTC	TRBV2	TRBJ2-7	14	TRBD1	-
CATSDTGQGSVATEAFF	TGTGCCACCAGTGATACAGGACAGGGGTCGGTCGCCACTGAAGCTTTCTTT	TRBV24-1	TRBJ1-1	17	TRBD1	once
CASSLVGTGNSYEQYF	TGTGCCAGCAGCTTAGTAGGGACAGGGAATTCCTACGAGCAGTACTTC	TRBV11-2	TRBJ2-7	16	TRBD1	-
CASSADRGNEQYF	TGTGCCAGCAGCGCAGACAGGGGGAACGAGCAGTACTTC	TRBV9	TRBJ2-7	13	TRBD1	-
CASSVGQGGTGELFF	TGTGCCAGCAGCGTGGGGCAGGGGGGCACCGGGGAGCTGTTTTTT	TRBV9	TRBJ2-2	15	-	-
CASSDRGLGGTEAFF	TGTGCCAGCAGCGACAGGGGGCTTGGTGGCACTGAAGCTTTCTTT	TRBV7-9	TRBJ1-1	15	TRBD1	-
CASSVSTASEQETQYF	TGTGCCAGCAGCGTAAGTACAGCCTCCGAGCAAGAGACCCAGTACTTC	TRBV9	TRBJ2-5	16	-	-
CASSLAGEVYEQYF	TGTGCCAGCTCCCTAGCGGGAGAGGTCTACGAGCAGTACTTC	TRBV7-9	TRBJ2-7	14	TRBD2	-
CASSPRLSGASSYEQYF	TGTGCCAGCAGCCCCCGGCTTAGCGGGGCGAGCTCCTACGAGCAGTACTTC	TRBV9	TRBJ2-7	17	TRBD2	-